These T cell receptor beta chains were read from a single sample in a study of shared clonotypes between healthy human individuals. The repertoire was sequenced with immunoSEQ multiplex PCR; TCRdb's copy has only in-frame clones and lacks some. The sample yields 2.5 million or so clones, more than 80% seen once. The sample taken for sequencing was naive CD4+ T cells sorted from blood. The source of these receptors is a man between 18 and 35 years old in good health. CDR3s include the opening cysteine and the closing phenylalanine or tryptophan. Fields, in order: V gene, J gene, CDR3 protein.

TRBV6-1	TRBJ2-3	CASRRTSEYTDTQYF
TRBV5-5	TRBJ1-1	CASSRSPMNTEAFF
TRBV28	TRBJ1-1	CASNERRFHTEAFF
TRBV5-4	TRBJ2-1	CASSPSGRSYNEQFF
TRBV7-8	TRBJ1-1	CASSYRQGIETEAFF
TRBV7-2	TRBJ2-1	CASSLERGQSKQFF
TRBV9	TRBJ1-2	CASSVALGTPYGYTF
TRBV4-1	TRBJ1-2	CASSQVGGNYGYTF
TRBV7-9	TRBJ1-4	CASSFRTPGEKLFF
TRBV7-9	TRBJ1-6	CASSFHDRDSPLHF
TRBV18	TRBJ2-7	CASSPTREPYEQYF
TRBV27	TRBJ2-3	CASSVDGTNHFDTQYF
TRBV6-1	TRBJ2-7	CASSIPQGRLGQYF
TRBV18	TRBJ2-7	CASSPFLAGEQYF
TRBV11-2	TRBJ1-5	CASSPGLSNQPQHF
TRBV2	TRBJ1-2	CASSPWTDGYTF
TRBV2	TRBJ1-1	CASSEQENTEAFF
TRBV7-9	TRBJ1-1	CASSRQGSEAFF
TRBV7-9	TRBJ1-6	CASSFGLDNSPLHF
TRBV6-6	TRBJ2-7	CASSPKVYEQYF
TRBV10-3	TRBJ2-5	CAISPGQGMIETQYF
TRBV19	TRBJ2-2	CASTDRGSTGELFF
TRBV6-5	TRBJ1-2	CASSYPGTGNYGYTF
TRBV19	TRBJ1-6	CATTIRAPPPPSPLHF
TRBV6-6	TRBJ2-5	CASSYSEGEETQYF
TRBV6-1	TRBJ2-5	CASSEAPSIETQYF
TRBV30	TRBJ2-3	CAWSLSDTQYF
TRBV2	TRBJ1-5	CASSLSNQPQHF
TRBV6-1	TRBJ1-6	CASSEGGVNSPLHF
TRBV10-3	TRBJ2-1	CAISAALAGGSDEQFF
TRBV5-4	TRBJ1-4	CASSTGQGSEKLFF
TRBV19	TRBJ1-1	CASSIPPGTGGQNTEAFF
TRBV30	TRBJ1-2	CAWSAGPGGGYTF
TRBV7-9	TRBJ1-2	CASSARRQGTNYGYTF
TRBV9	TRBJ2-5	CASSAFGGETQYF
TRBV2	TRBJ1-3	CASSPTGNGNTIYF
TRBV7-9	TRBJ2-7	CASSLDRVLSYEQYF
TRBV15	TRBJ2-1	CATSRDVAGGNEQFF
TRBV2	TRBJ1-5	CASSGTGQNQPQHF
TRBV11-2	TRBJ2-7	CASTIQGGSYYEQYF
TRBV2	TRBJ2-5	CASSEWISEETQYF
TRBV5-4	TRBJ2-3	CASSSQGLSTDTQYF